This TCR beta chain was observed in a study of CD8 T cells in Susac syndrome. V trimming: 2 bases; J trimming: 12 bases; junction bases outside the gene matches: 7. The CDR3 is 12 amino acids. Germline-derived CDR1 and CDR2 are MNHEY and SVGAGI. In blood CD8+ and CD4+ T cells, TCR beta underwent sequencing. The CD8+ and CD4+ T cells were negatively isolated, with the TEMRA cells enriched by FACS. Reverse transcription of 0.5 to 1 ug RNA was carried out with random hexamers. The amplification used immunoSEQ multiplex PCR on TCR beta CDR3; it spanned 54 Vbeta and 13 Jbeta. Each CDR3 protein gets one entry after TCRdb re-called the immunoSEQ multiplex PCR reads with MiXCR. The sample includes about 140,000 distinct CDR3 sequences, over 85% of them seen just once.

The chain links TRBV6-5 to TRBJ2-7, with 7 positions matching TRBD2. The sequenced sample consisted of CD8+ T cells from PBMCs. This TCR derives from a human donor in good health. The DNA of the CDR3 is TGTGCCAGCAGTTACGCTAGCGGTAGCCTGTACTTC. As protein: CASSYASGSLYF.